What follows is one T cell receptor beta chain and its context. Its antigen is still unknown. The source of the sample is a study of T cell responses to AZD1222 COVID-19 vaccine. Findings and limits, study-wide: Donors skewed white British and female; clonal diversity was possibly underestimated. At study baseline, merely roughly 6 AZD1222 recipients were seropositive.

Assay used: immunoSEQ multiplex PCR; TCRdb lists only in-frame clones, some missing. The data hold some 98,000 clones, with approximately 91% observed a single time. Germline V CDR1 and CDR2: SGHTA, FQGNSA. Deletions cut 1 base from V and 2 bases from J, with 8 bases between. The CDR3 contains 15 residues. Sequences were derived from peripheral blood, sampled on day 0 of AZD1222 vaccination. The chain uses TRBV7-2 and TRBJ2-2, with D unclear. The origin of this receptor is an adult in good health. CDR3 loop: CASSLGGSNTGELFF. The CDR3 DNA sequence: TGTGCCAGCAGCTTAGGTGGCAGCAACACCGGGGAGCTGTTTTTT.